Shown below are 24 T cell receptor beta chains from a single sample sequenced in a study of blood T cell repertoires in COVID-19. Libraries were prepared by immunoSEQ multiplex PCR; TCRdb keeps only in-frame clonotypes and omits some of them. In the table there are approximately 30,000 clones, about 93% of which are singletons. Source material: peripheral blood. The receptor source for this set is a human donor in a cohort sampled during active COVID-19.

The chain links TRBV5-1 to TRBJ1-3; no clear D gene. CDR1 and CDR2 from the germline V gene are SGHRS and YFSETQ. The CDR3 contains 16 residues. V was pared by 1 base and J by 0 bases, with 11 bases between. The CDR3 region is CASSLTPGVSGNTIYF. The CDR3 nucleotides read TGCGCCAGCAGCTTGACCCCCGGGGTCTCTGGAAACACCATATATTTT.

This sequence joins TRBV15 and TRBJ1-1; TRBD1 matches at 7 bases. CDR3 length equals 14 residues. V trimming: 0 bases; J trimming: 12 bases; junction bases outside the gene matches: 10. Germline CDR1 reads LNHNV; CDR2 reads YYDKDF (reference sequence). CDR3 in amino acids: CATSRDGTGTVTFF. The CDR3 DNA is TGTGCCACCAGCAGAGATGGTACCGGGACAGTTACTTTCTTT.

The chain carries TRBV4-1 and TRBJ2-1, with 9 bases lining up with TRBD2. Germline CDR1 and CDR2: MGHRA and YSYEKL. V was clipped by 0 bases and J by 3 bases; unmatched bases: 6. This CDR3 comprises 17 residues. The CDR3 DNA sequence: TGCGCCAGCAGCCAAGATGAGGCTAGCGGGGTCTACAATGAGCAGTTCTTC. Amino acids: CASSQDEASGVYNEQFF.

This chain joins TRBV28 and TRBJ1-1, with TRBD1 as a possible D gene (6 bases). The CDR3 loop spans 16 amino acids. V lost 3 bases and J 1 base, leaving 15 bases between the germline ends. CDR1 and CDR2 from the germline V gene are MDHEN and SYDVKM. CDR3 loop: CASSFPRGAENTEAFF. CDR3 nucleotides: TGTGCCAGCAGTTTCCCTCGGGGGGCAGAGAACACTGAAGCTTTCTTT.

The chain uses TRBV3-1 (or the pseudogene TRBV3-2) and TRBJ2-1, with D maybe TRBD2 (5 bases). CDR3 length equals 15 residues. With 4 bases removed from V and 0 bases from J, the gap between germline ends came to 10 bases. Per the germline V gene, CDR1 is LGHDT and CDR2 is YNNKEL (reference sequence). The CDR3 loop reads CASSLKRGSYNEQFF. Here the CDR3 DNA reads TGTGCCAGCAGCCTCAAACGGGGCTCCTACAATGAGCAGTTCTTC.

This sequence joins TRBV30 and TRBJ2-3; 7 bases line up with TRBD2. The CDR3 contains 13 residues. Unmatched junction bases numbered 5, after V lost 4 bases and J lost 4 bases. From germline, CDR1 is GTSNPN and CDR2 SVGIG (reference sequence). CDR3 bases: TGTGCCTGGACTAGCGGCGTCCCAGATACGCAGTATTTT. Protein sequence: CAWTSGVPDTQYF.

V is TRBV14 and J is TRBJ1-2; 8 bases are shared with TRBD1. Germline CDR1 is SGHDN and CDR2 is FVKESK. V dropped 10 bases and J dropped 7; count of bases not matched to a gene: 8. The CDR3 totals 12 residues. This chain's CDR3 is CATFRTGTGYTF. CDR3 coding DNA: TGTGCCACCTTTCGGACAGGGACTGGCTACACCTTC.

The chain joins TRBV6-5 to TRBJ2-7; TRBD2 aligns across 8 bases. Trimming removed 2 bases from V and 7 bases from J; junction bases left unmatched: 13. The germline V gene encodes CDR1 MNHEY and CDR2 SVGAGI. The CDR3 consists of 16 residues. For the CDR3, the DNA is TGTGCCAGCAGTTACCCTAAGTACGGGGGGGAGGGGGAGCAGTACTTC. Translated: CASSYPKYGGEGEQYF.

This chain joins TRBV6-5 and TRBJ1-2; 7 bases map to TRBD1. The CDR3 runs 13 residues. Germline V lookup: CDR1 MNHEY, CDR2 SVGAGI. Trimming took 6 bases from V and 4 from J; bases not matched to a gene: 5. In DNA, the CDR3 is TGTGCCAGCAGCCGCGACAGGGTCTATGGCTACACCTTC. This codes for CASSRDRVYGYTF.

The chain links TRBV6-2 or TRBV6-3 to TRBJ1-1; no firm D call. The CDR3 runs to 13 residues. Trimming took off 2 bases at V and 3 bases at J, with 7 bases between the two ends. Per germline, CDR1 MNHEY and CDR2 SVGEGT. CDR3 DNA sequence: TGTGCCAGCAGTTACCTAATCGACACTGAAGCTTTCTTT. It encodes CASSYLIDTEAFF.

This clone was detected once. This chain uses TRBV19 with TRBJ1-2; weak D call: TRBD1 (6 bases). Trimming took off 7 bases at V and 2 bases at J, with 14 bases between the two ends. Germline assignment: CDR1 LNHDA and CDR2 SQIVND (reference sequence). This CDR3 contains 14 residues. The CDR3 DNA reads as TGTGCCAGTACCCGGGACAAACGGAACTATGGCTACACCTTC. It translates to CASTRDKRNYGYTF.

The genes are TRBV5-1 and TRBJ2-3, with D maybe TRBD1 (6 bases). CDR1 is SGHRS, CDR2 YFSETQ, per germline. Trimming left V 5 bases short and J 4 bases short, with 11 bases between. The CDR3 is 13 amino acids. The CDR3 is CASSDQGPDTQYF. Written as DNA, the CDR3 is TGCGCCAGCAGTGACCAGGGGCCAGATACGCAGTATTTT.

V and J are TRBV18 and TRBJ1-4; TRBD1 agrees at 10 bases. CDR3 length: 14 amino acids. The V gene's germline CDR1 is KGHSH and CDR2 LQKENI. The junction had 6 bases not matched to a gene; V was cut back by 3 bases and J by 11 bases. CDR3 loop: CASSPGQGFWKLFF. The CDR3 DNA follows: TGTGCCAGCTCACCGGGACAGGGGTTCTGGAAACTGTTTTTT.

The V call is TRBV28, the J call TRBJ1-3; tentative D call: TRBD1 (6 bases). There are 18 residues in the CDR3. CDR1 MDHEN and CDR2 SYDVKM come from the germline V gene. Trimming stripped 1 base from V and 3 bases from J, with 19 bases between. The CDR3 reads CASSLFSGTNFDGNTIYF. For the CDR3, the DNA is TGTGCCAGCAGTTTATTTTCTGGGACAAATTTCGATGGAAACACCATATATTTT.

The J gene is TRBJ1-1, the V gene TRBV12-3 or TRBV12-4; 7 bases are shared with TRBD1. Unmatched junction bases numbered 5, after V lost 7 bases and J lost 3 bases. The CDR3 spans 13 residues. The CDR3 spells CASTYQGDTEAFF. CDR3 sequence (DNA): TGTGCCAGCACTTACCAGGGGGACACTGAAGCTTTCTTT.

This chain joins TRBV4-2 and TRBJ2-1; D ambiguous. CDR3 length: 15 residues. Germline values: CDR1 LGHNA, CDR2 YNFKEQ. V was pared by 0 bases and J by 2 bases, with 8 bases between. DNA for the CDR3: TGTGCCAGCAGCCAAGATCCCAATCCCTACAATGAGCAGTTCTTC. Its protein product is CASSQDPNPYNEQFF.

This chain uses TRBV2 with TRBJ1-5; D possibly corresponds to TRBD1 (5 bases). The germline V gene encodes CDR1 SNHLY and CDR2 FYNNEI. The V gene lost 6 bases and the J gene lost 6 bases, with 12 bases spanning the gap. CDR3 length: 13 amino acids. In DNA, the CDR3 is TGTGCCAGCAGCGAGGAGGGGCTTCAGCCCCAGCATTTT. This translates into CASSEEGLQPQHF.

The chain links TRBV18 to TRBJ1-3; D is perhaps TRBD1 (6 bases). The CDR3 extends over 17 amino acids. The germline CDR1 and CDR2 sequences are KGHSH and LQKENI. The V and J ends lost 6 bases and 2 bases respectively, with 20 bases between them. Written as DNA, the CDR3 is TGTGCCAGCTCGCAATTCCAGGGGTCGACGCCTGGAAACACCATATATTTT. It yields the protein CASSQFQGSTPGNTIYF.

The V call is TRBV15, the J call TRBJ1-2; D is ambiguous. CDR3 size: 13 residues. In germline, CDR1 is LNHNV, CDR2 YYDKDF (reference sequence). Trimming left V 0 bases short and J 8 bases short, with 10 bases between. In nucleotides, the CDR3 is TGTGCCACCAGCAGAGATGACCAGCGGGGCTACACCTTC. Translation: CATSRDDQRGYTF.

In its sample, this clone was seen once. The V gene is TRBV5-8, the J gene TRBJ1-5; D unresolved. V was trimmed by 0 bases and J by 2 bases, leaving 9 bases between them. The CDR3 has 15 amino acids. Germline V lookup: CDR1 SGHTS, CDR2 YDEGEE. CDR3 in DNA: TGTGCCAGCAGCTTGGGCCAGTTCGGCAATCAGCCCCAGCATTTT. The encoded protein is CASSLGQFGNQPQHF.

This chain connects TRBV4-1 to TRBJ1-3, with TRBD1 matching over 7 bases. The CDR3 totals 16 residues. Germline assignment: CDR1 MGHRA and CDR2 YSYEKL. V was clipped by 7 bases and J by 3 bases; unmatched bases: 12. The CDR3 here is CASTPGGGGFGNTIYF. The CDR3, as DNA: TGCGCCAGCACCCCTGGAGGAGGGGGCTTTGGAAACACCATATATTTT.

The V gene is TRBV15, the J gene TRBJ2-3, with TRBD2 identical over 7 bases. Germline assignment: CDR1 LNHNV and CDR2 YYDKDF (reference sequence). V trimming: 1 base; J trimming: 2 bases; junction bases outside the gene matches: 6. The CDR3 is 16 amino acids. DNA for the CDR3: TGTGCCACCAGCAGAGTCCTAGCGGCCTCCACAGATACGCAGTATTTT. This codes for CATSRVLAASTDTQYF.

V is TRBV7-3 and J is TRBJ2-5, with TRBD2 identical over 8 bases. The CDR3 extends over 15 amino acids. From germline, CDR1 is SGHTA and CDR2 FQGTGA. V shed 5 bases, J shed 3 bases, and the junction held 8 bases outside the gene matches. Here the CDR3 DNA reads TGTGCCAGCAGCCCCCGGGAGGGCGTCGAAGAGACCCAGTACTTC. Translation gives CASSPREGVEETQYF.

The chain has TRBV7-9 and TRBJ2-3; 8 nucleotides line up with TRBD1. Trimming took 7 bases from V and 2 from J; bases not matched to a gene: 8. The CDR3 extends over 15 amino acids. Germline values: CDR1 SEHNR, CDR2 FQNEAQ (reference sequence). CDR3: CASNDRGGNTDTQYF. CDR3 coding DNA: TGTGCCAGCAACGACAGGGGCGGGAACACAGATACGCAGTATTTT.